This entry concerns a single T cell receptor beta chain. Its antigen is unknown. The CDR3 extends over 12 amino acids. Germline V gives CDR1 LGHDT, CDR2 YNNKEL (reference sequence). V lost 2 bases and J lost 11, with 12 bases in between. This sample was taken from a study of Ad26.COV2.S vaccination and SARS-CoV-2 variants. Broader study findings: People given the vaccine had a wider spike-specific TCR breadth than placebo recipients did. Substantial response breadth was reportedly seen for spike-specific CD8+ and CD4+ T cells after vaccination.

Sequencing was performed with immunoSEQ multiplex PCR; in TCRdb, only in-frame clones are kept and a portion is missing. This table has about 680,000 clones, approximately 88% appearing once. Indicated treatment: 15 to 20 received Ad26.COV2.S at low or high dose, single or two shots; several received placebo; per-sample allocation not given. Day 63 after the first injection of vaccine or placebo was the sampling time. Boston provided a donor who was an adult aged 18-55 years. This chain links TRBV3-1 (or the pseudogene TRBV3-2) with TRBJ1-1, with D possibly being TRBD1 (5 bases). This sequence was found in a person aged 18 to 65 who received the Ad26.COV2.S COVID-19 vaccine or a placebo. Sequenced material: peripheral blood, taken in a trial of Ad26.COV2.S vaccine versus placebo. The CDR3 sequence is CASSQTQKGAFF. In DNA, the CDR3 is TGTGCCAGCAGCCAAACCCAAAAGGGGGCTTTCTTT.